One and the same sample provided the 25 T cell receptor beta chains below, sequenced in a study of OX40 agonist ivuxolimab in advanced cancers. Sequencing used immunoSEQ multiplex PCR; TCRdb keeps in-frame clones, though not all of them. Of about 150,000 clones detected, 90% to 95% appear once; the ten largest clones hold 0.31%. The sequenced sample was CD4+ or CD8+ T cells sorted from blood, obtained in a trial of the OX40 agonist ivuxolimab. These receptors all stem from an adult with an advanced solid tumor such as melanoma, head and neck, liver or kidney cancer.

This chain uses TRBV7-2 with TRBJ2-7, with 8 bases lining up with TRBD2. The CDR3 covers 14 residues. The germline V gene has CDR1 SGHTA and CDR2 FQGNSA. V was pared by 7 bases and J by 6 bases, with 11 bases of the junction left unmatched. This chain's CDR3 is CASTRGGRGSEQYF. The DNA of the CDR3 is TGTGCCAGCACCCGGGGGGGACGGGGCTCCGAGCAGTACTTC.

The gene calls are TRBV6-5 and TRBJ2-5, with a weak D call TRBD2 (5 bases). V was pared by 5 bases and J by 5 bases, with 12 bases between. Germline assignment: CDR1 MNHEY and CDR2 SVGAGI. The length of the CDR3 is 13 residues. CDR3: CASSRGGVETQYF. The CDR3 coding sequence is TGTGCCAGCAGTCGAGGAGGAGTGGAGACCCAGTACTTC.

The chain recombines TRBV27 with TRBJ2-7, with 14 bases that match TRBD2. V shed 4 bases, J shed 4 bases, and the junction held 3 bases outside the gene matches. CDR3 length: 15 amino acids. Germline V CDR1 and CDR2: MNHEY, SMNVEV (reference sequence). The DNA of the CDR3 is TGTGCCAGCAGTTCCGGGACTAGCGGGAGTTACGAGCAGTACTTC. Protein product: CASSSGTSGSYEQYF.

The rearrangement links TRBV6-5 to TRBJ1-2; no reliable D call. The CDR3 has 14 residues. CDR1 is MNHEY, CDR2 SVGAGI, per germline. V shed 5 bases and J shed 8 bases, with 18 bases lying between them. In DNA, the CDR3 is TGTGCCAGCAGTCCCGGACGCACGGGAGAGGGCTACACCTTC. The encoded protein is CASSPGRTGEGYTF.

The chain is built from TRBV6-1 and TRBJ2-4; TRBD2 aligns across 10 bases. After removal of 2 bases from V and 1 base from J, the junction contained 20 bases not matched to a gene. The CDR3 spans 22 residues. The germline gives CDR1 MNHNS, CDR2 SASEGT. This CDR3 reads CASSERHPGRLAGGGAKNIQYF. The CDR3 DNA reads TGTGCCAGCAGTGAACGCCACCCCGGCAGACTAGCGGGCGGGGGGGCCAAAAACATTCAGTACTTC.

This chain uses TRBV7-9 with TRBJ1-2, with D perhaps matching TRBD1 (5 bases). V was cut by 5 bases and J by 3 bases, with 13 bases left in between. The V gene's germline CDR1 is SEHNR and CDR2 FQNEAQ (reference sequence). CDR3 size: 14 residues. The CDR3 DNA follows: TGTGCCAGCAGCGCTAACCGGGGGGACTATGGCTACACCTTC. Its translation is CASSANRGDYGYTF.

A word on this clone: Different DNA sequences within this sample yield the same CDR3. The V gene is TRBV18, the J gene TRBJ1-2; possibly TRBD1 for D (5 bases). Trimming cost V 1 base and J 2 bases, with 5 bases left between them. Germline V CDR1 and CDR2: KGHSH, LQKENI. CDR3 length equals 13 residues. The CDR3 sequence is CASSPRDNYGYTF. The CDR3, as DNA: TGTGCCAGCTCACCACGGGACAACTATGGCTACACCTTC. Combining the CDR3 with reference TRBV18 and TRBJ1-2 gives the whole variable domain NAGVMQNPRHLVRRRGQEARLRCSPMKGHSHVYWYRQLPEEGLKFMVYLQKENIIDESGMPKERFSAEFPKEGPSILRIQQVVRGDSAAYFCASSPRDNYGYTFGSGTRLTVV.

The rearrangement joins TRBV7-2 to TRBJ1-5; D remains ambiguous. Germline V gene lookup returns CDR1 SGHTA and CDR2 FQGNSA. This CDR3 contains 13 residues. V lost 1 base, J lost 5 bases, and 6 bases lay in between. As DNA, the CDR3 is TGTGCCAGCAGCTTAGACGCACATCAGCCCCAGCATTTT. It is translated as CASSLDAHQPQHF. The complete variable domain, with remaining parts taken from reference TRBV7-2 and TRBJ1-5, reads GAGVSQSPSNKVTEKGKDVELRCDPISGHTALYWYRQSLGQGLEFLIYFQGNSAPDKSGLPSDRFSAERTGGSVSTLTIQRTQQEDSAVYLCASSLDAHQPQHFGDGTRLSIL.

Only one count was recorded for this clone. V usage is TRBV29-1 and J usage is TRBJ1-4, with TRBD1 matching 12 bases. The V and J ends lost 0 bases and 2 bases, in that order; junction bases with no gene match: 16. The CDR3 has 21 amino acids. Germline lookup yields CDR1 SQVTM and CDR2 ANQGSEA. DNA of the CDR3: TGCAGCGTTGAAGACCCGGGACAGGGGGCGCTTAGGTACGGGACTAATGAAAAACTGTTTTTT. Protein product: CSVEDPGQGALRYGTNEKLFF.

The chain couples TRBV7-2 to TRBJ2-7; 10 bases fit TRBD1. J gave up 6 bases and V 5 bases, and 10 bases lay outside the gene matches. Germline CDR1 SGHTA, CDR2 FQGNSA. The CDR3 sequence is 15 residues long. The CDR3 sequence: CASSIGGTGVGEQYF. In nucleotides, the CDR3 is TGTGCCAGCAGCATAGGTGGGACAGGGGTAGGCGAGCAGTACTTC.

V is TRBV5-4 and J is TRBJ2-7; 8 bases fit TRBD2. The CDR3 is 17 amino acids. With 5 bases clipped from V and 1 base from J, the junction kept 14 bases outside the gene matches. Per germline, CDR1 SGHNT and CDR2 YYREEE (reference sequence). The CDR3 DNA sequence: TGTGCCAGCAGGGACGCGTGGGGAGCGGGAGCTTCCTACGAGCAGTACTTC. Protein sequence: CASRDAWGAGASYEQYF.

A note on this clone: The same CDR3 can be traced to other DNA sequences in this sample. This chain connects TRBV7-2 to TRBJ2-5, with a tentative D call TRBD2 (5 bases). CDR1 is SGHTA and CDR2 is FQGNSA in the germline V gene. V was trimmed by 3 bases and J by 5 bases, leaving 10 bases between them. The CDR3 extends over 13 amino acids. CDR3 sequence (DNA): TGTGCCAGCAGCTTTCGAGGGAGCGAGACCCAGTACTTC. It is translated as CASSFRGSETQYF.

The chain combines TRBV7-9 with TRBJ2-7; D is unresolved. CDR1 and CDR2 (germline): SEHNR, FQNEAQ (reference sequence). V dropped 6 bases and J dropped 3 bases, with 6 bases sitting between them. This CDR3 is 11 amino acids long. The CDR3 sequence: CASRGFYEQYF. The CDR3 region has the DNA TGTGCCAGCAGGGGGTTCTACGAGCAGTACTTC.

V and J are TRBV27 and TRBJ2-1, with D unresolved. The CDR3 has 14 amino acids. Trimming took 6 bases from V and 4 from J, leaving 13 bases between them. Germline-derived CDR1 and CDR2 are MNHEY and SMNVEV (reference sequence). The CDR3 protein is CASSLAALYNEQFF. DNA of the CDR3: TGTGCCAGCAGCCTGGCAGCCTTGTACAATGAGCAGTTCTTC.

On this clone: An end of the junction does not agree with germline; a read error may underlie this. This sequence joins TRBV6-5 and TRBJ2-3; D might be TRBD2 (5 bases). The germline CDR1 and CDR2 sequences are MNHEY and SVGAGI. The CDR3 has 14 amino acids. The chain's CDR3 is CASSYSSSTHTQYF. The CDR3 nucleotides read TGTGCCAGCAGTTACTCTTCTAGCACACATACGCAGTATTTT.

This rearrangement joins TRBV5-4 to TRBJ2-5; 11 bases are shared with TRBD1. The DNA matches TRBJ2-7 better at its end, which makes the J call doubtful. Per the germline V gene, CDR1 is SGHNT and CDR2 is YYREEE (reference sequence). The CDR3 loop spans 16 amino acids. CDR3 protein: CASSLGTGGPSYEQYF. CDR3 DNA sequence: TGTGCCAGCAGCTTAGGGACAGGGGGACCCTCCTACGAGCAGTACTTC.

The V call is TRBV19, the J call TRBJ2-4; TRBD2 agrees at 7 bases. V lost 10 bases, J lost 3 bases, and 12 bases stayed unmatched. This CDR3 has 15 residues. The germline CDR1 and CDR2 sequences are LNHDA and SQIVND (reference sequence). The CDR3 region is CATGEGLALKNIQYF. The CDR3, as DNA: TGTGCCACGGGGGAGGGTCTCGCTCTCAAAAACATTCAGTACTTC.

This rearrangement joins TRBV7-2 to TRBJ2-2; D ambiguous. V was shortened by 5 bases and J by 3 bases, with 4 bases between the two germline ends. This CDR3 is 12 amino acids long. Germline V CDR1 and CDR2: SGHTA, FQGNSA. CDR3: CASSPDTGELFF. CDR3 nucleotide sequence: TGTGCCAGCAGCCCAGACACCGGGGAGCTGTTTTTT.

The rearrangement joins TRBV28 to TRBJ1-4, with 8 bases lining up with TRBD1. Germline lookup yields CDR1 MDHEN and CDR2 SYDVKM. Trimming removed 0 bases from V and 10 bases from J; junction bases left unmatched: 1. The CDR3 is 13 residues long. The DNA for the CDR3 is TGTGCCAGCAGTTTATGGACAGGGGTAAAACTGTTTTTT. Translation gives CASSLWTGVKLFF. The whole variable domain, remainder taken from reference TRBV28 and TRBJ1-4, is DVKVTQSSRYLVKRTGEKVFLECVQDMDHENMFWYRQDPGLGLRLIYFSYDVKMKEKGDIPEGYSVSREKKERFSLILESASTNQTSMYLCASSLWTGVKLFFGSGTQLSVL.

This chain uses TRBV29-1 with TRBJ1-1; 7 bases fit TRBD1. The CDR3 is 13 residues long. Germline V gene data show CDR1 as SQVTM and CDR2 as ANQGSEA. V dropped 7 bases and J dropped 0; count of bases not matched to a gene: 5. This chain's CDR3 is CSARTGVNTEAFF. Here the CDR3 DNA reads TGCAGCGCCAGGACAGGTGTGAACACTGAAGCTTTCTTT.

The rearrangement uses TRBV6-5 and TRBJ1-2; D uncertain. With 2 bases removed from V and 4 bases from J, the gap between germline ends came to 5 bases. The length of the CDR3 is 12 residues. Germline CDR1 reads MNHEY; CDR2 reads SVGAGI. As DNA, the CDR3 is TGTGCCAGCAGTTACGAGTTCTATGGCTACACCTTC. It translates to CASSYEFYGYTF.

V and J are TRBV27 and TRBJ2-7; 8 bases agree with TRBD1. There are 14 residues in the CDR3. Germline CDR1 MNHEY, CDR2 SMNVEV (reference sequence). Trimming removed 7 bases from V and 2 bases from J; junction bases left unmatched: 7. In DNA form, the CDR3 reads TGTGCCAGCACCAAGGACAGGGCAGCCTACGAGCAGTACTTC. Translation gives CASTKDRAAYEQYF.

The V call is TRBV28, the J call TRBJ1-2, with D perhaps TRBD1 (5 bases). This CDR3 spans 13 amino acids. CDR1 and CDR2 (germline): MDHEN, SYDVKM. V lost 6 bases, J lost 2 bases, and 10 bases lay in between. The CDR3 sequence: CASSYRPNYGYTF. CDR3 DNA sequence: TGTGCCAGCAGCTACAGGCCGAACTATGGCTACACCTTC.

The chain links TRBV6-5 to TRBJ2-1; unclear D gene. There are 14 residues in the CDR3. Trimming left V 0 bases short and J 7 bases short, with 10 bases between. Germline V gene lookup returns CDR1 MNHEY and CDR2 SVGAGI. The DNA of the CDR3 is TGTGCCAGCAGTTACTCGATTGGGAAGAATGAGCAGTTCTTC. It translates to CASSYSIGKNEQFF.

This clone was found once. This chain links TRBV6-1 with TRBJ1-1, with D unclear. CDR3 length: 12 residues. With 6 bases removed from V and 2 bases from J, the gap between germline ends came to 7 bases. Per the germline V gene, CDR1 is MNHNS and CDR2 is SASEGT. The DNA of the CDR3 is TGTGCCAGCAGCCGACGTAACACTGAAGCTTTCTTT. Its protein is CASSRRNTEAFF.